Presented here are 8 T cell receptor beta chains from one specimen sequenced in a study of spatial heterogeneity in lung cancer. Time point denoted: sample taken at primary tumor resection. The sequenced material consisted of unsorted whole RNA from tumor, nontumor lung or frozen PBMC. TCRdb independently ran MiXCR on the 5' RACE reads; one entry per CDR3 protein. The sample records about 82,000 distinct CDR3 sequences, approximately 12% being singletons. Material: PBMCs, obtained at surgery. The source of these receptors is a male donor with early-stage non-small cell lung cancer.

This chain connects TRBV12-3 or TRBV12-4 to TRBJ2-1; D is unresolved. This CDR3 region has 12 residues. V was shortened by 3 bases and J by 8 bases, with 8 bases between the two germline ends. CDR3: CASSFPGDEQFF. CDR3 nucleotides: TGTGCCAGCAGTTTTCCTGGGGATGAGCAGTTCTTC.

The CDR3 coding sequence is TGTGCCAGCAGCCAGCCATCCGGGCCTGAGGCAGATACGCAGTATTTT. Translating it yields CASSQPSGPEADTQYF. V usage is TRBV7-9 and J usage is TRBJ2-3, with no clear D. Germline CDR1 is SEHNR and CDR2 is FQNEAQ (reference sequence). V lost 5 bases, J lost 4 bases, and 19 bases lay in between. The CDR3 runs to 16 residues.

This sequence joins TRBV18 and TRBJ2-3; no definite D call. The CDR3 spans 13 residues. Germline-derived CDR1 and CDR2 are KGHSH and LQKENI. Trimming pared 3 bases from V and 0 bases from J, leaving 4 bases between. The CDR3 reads CASSPYSTDTQYF. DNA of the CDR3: TGTGCCAGCTCACCCTACAGCACAGATACGCAGTATTTT.

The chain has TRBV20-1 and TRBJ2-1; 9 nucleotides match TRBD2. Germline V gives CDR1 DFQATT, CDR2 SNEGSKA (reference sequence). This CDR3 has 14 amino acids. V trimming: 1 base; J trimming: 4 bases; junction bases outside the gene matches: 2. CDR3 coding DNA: TGCAGTGCTAGAGTAGCGGGAGATTACAATGAGCAGTTCTTC. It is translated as CSARVAGDYNEQFF.

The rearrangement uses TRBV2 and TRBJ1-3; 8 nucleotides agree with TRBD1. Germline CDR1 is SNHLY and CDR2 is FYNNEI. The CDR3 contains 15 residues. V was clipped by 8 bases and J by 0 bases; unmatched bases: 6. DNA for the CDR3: TGTGCCAGCGGGGGACAGGAACACTCTGGAAACACCATATATTTT. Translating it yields CASGGQEHSGNTIYF.

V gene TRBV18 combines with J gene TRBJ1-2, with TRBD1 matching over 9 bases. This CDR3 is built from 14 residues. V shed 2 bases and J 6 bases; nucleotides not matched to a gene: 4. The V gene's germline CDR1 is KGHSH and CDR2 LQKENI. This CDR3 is CASSPRTGEDGYTF. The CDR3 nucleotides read TGTGCCAGCTCACCAAGGACAGGGGAAGATGGCTACACCTTC.

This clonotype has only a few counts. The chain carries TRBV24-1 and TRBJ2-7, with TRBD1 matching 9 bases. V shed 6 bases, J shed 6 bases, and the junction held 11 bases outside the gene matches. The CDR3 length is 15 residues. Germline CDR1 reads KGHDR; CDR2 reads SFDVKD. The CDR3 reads CATSTRDRATSEQYF. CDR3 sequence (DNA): TGTGCCACCAGTACCCGGGACAGGGCAACTAGCGAGCAGTACTTC.

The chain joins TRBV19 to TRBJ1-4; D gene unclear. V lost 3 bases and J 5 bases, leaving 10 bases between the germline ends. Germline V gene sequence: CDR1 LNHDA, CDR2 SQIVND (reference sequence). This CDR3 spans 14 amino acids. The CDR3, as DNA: TGTGCCAGTAGTATCGGCAGCTCGAATGAAAAACTGTTTTTT. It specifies CASSIGSSNEKLFF. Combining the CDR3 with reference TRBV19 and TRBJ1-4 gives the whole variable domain DGGITQSPKYLFRKEGQNVTLSCEQNLNHDAMYWYRQDPGQGLRLIYYSQIVNDFQKGDIAEGYSVSREKKESFPLTVTSAQKNPTAFYLCASSIGSSNEKLFFGSGTQLSVL.